This is a list of T cell receptor beta chains from one sample in a study of T cells in Graves' hyperthyroidism and ophthalmopathy. TCRdb passed the multiplex PCR reads through MiXCR, listing each CDR3 protein once. The sample consists of some 500,000 distinct CDR3 sequences, approximately 14% of them appearing once. The sequenced material came from blood. The receptors here all came from a young woman with Graves' hyperthyroidism. Each CDR3 is given with its conserved first and last residue. The order of the fields is V gene, J gene, clone size, D gene, CDR3 protein, CDR3 DNA. D genes are given only for firm matches. Clone sizes are given selectively: once, few, many, or a class where the clone is expanded.

>TRBV5-6|TRBJ2-3|many|NA
CASSLSSAWGDTQYF
TGTGCCAGCAGCTTGAGTTCGGCCTGGGGAGATACGCAGTATTTT
>TRBV2|TRBJ2-1|many|NA
CASSEAGYRGYNEQFF
TGTGCCAGCAGTGAAGCGGGTTATCGGGGGTACAATGAGCAGTTCTTC
>TRBV12-3/TRBV12-4|TRBJ2-5|NA|TRBD2
CASSPGTSGSGMETQYF
TGTGCCAGCAGTCCAGGGACTAGCGGGAGCGGAATGGAGACCCAGTACTTC
>TRBV7-9|TRBJ2-1|NA|TRBD2
CASSYSGINHEQFF
TGTGCCAGCAGCTACAGCGGGATCAATCATGAGCAGTTCTTC
>TRBV5-1|TRBJ1-1|many|NA
CASSLAPGENTEAFF
TGCGCCAGCAGCTTGGCCCCTGGGGAGAACACTGAAGCTTTCTTT
>TRBV10-2|TRBJ2-7|many|TRBD2
CASSPNPSSGWREQYF
TGCGCCAGCAGTCCCAATCCTTCTAGCGGGTGGAGAGAGCAGTACTTC
>TRBV12-3/TRBV12-4|TRBJ2-7|many|TRBD2
CASSLEAGDGEQYF
TGTGCCAGCAGTTTAGAAGCGGGAGACGGCGAGCAGTACTTC
>TRBV11-1|TRBJ2-1|many|TRBD2
CASSLALGLAGVGEQFF
TGTGCCAGCAGCTTAGCGTTGGGACTAGCGGGAGTCGGCGAGCAGTTCTTC
>TRBV7-9|TRBJ1-1|NA|NA
CASSPKTVYGPEAFF
TGTGCCAGCAGCCCCAAGACGGTCTACGGACCTGAAGCTTTCTTT
>TRBV28|TRBJ2-5|few|NA
CASSWPRRQVRGFQETQYF
TGTGCCAGCAGTTGGCCTAGGAGACAGGTCCGAGGGTTCCAAGAGACCCAGTACTTC
>TRBV18|TRBJ1-2|NA|TRBD1
CASSLGQRGYTF
TGTGCCAGCTCACTGGGACAGCGTGGCTACACCTTC
>TRBV10-3|TRBJ2-7|many|TRBD2
CAISVREGGYEQYF
TGTGCCATCAGTGTTCGGGAGGGCGGCTACGAGCAGTACTTC
>TRBV27|TRBJ2-7|many|TRBD2
CASSLTTRTSGTPEQYF
TGTGCCAGCAGCTTAACTACCCGGACTAGCGGGACCCCCGAGCAGTACTTC
>TRBV27|TRBJ1-6|many|TRBD1
CASRPQGGRDDSPLHF
TGTGCCAGCAGGCCCCAGGGGGGCAGGGACGATTCACCCCTCCACTTT
>TRBV12-5|TRBJ2-5|many|TRBD2
CASGLRTSGSGETQYF
TGTGCTAGTGGTTTAAGGACTAGCGGGAGTGGTGAGACCCAGTACTTC
>TRBV11-2|TRBJ1-4|NA|NA
CASSRQSATNEKLFF
TGTGCCAGCAGCCGACAGAGCGCAACTAATGAAAAACTGTTTTTT
>TRBV29-1|TRBJ2-3|many|TRBD2
CSVEGTSGRSTDTQYF
TGCAGCGTCGAAGGGACTAGCGGGCGGAGCACAGATACGCAGTATTTT
>TRBV2|TRBJ1-4|many|TRBD1
CASSPGTGVATNEKLFF
TGTGCCAGCAGTCCCGGGACAGGAGTTGCAACTAATGAAAAACTGTTTTTT
>TRBV7-3|TRBJ2-1|many|TRBD1
CASSPDRVLGEQFF
TGTGCCAGCAGCCCGGACAGGGTATTAGGAGAGCAGTTCTTC
>TRBV25-1|TRBJ1-1|many|TRBD1
CASSELGQPVETEAFF
TGTGCCAGCAGTGAACTGGGACAGCCGGTGGAGACTGAAGCTTTCTTT
>TRBV7-9|TRBJ1-1|once|NA
CASSLFPGWDTEAFF
TGTGCCAGCAGCTTATTCCCAGGGTGGGACACTGAAGCTTTCTTT
>TRBV7-9|TRBJ2-7|NA|NA
CASSFADSPREQYF
TGTGCCAGCAGCTTCGCGGACAGTCCCCGCGAGCAGTACTTC
>TRBV12-3/TRBV12-4|TRBJ2-7|many|NA
CASSLTGLSYEQYF
TGTGCCAGCAGCCTAACAGGGTTGAGTTACGAGCAGTACTTC
>TRBV20-1|TRBJ2-1|NA|TRBD2
CSARDLTSGIRSEQFF
TGCAGTGCTAGAGATCTAACTAGCGGGATTCGGAGTGAGCAGTTCTTC
>TRBV7-8|TRBJ2-7|many|TRBD1
CASSSGQGAYEQYF
TGTGCCAGCAGCTCGGGACAGGGCGCCTACGAGCAGTACTTC
>TRBV3-1|TRBJ1-5|many|NA
CASSPSGPFSNQPQHF
TGTGCCAGCAGCCCTTCCGGACCGTTTAGCAATCAGCCCCAGCATTTT
>TRBV12-3/TRBV12-4|TRBJ2-6|NA|NA
CASTPRANVLTF
TGTGCCAGCACCCCCCGGGCCAACGTCCTGACTTTC
>TRBV20-1|TRBJ1-2|many|NA
CSARRDHYGYTF
TGCAGTGCTAGGAGGGACCACTATGGCTACACCTTC
>TRBV9|TRBJ2-3|NA|NA
CASSWSGQSSGADTQYF
TGTGCCAGCAGCTGGAGCGGACAGTCAAGCGGGGCAGATACGCAGTATTTT
>TRBV20-1|TRBJ1-1|few|NA
CSAKLGVNTEAFF
TGCAGTGCTAAGCTTGGGGTGAACACTGAAGCTTTCTTT
>TRBV5-1|TRBJ2-5|NA|NA
CASRASVGAQETQYF
TGCGCCAGCAGGGCCTCAGTAGGGGCCCAAGAGACCCAGTACTTC
>TRBV9|TRBJ2-3|many|TRBD2
CASSAQREGDTQYF
TGTGCCAGCAGCGCACAGCGGGAGGGGGATACGCAGTATTTT
>TRBV20-1|TRBJ1-1|few|NA
CSARDRRSENTEAFF
TGCAGTGCTAGAGATCGGAGGAGCGAGAACACTGAAGCTTTCTTT
>TRBV5-5|TRBJ1-4|few|NA
CASNTGGDEKLFF
TGTGCCAGCAACACAGGTGGCGATGAAAAACTGTTTTTT
>TRBV7-9|TRBJ2-3|many|TRBD2
CASSQVREGTDTQYF
TGTGCCAGCAGCCAAGTGCGGGAGGGCACAGATACGCAGTATTTT
>TRBV15|TRBJ1-2|many|NA
CATSTRQSPYGYTF
TGTGCCACCAGCACCCGACAGTCTCCCTATGGCTACACCTTC
>TRBV6-1|TRBJ2-6|few|NA
CASSPDGIGSGANVLTF
TGTGCCAGCAGCCCCGACGGGATCGGCTCTGGGGCCAACGTCCTGACTTTC
>TRBV30|TRBJ1-4|many|NA
CAWDGTGNEKLFF
TGTGCCTGGGACGGGACCGGTAATGAAAAACTGTTTTTT
>TRBV7-9|TRBJ1-4|many|NA
CASSLNFDEKLFF
TGTGCCAGCAGCTTAAATTTCGATGAAAAACTGTTTTTT
>TRBV19|TRBJ1-2|many|TRBD1
CASSEPDRGRWGTF
TGTGCCAGTAGTGAACCGGACAGGGGGCGATGGGGGACCTTC
>TRBV11-2|TRBJ2-2|many|TRBD2
CASSPRGLAGAVGTGELFF
TGTGCCAGCAGCCCAAGAGGTCTAGCGGGAGCGGTTGGTACCGGGGAGCTGTTTTTT
>TRBV24-1|TRBJ2-5|many|TRBD2
CATAAGEGGTQYF
TGTGCCACCGCAGCGGGAGAGGGAGGGACCCAGTACTTC
>TRBV14|TRBJ2-1|many|TRBD2
CASSQDTVLAGLNEQFF
TGTGCCAGCAGCCAAGATACAGTCCTAGCGGGATTGAATGAGCAGTTCTTC
>TRBV7-3|TRBJ2-3|few|NA
CASSNKVRTWGTDTQYF
TGTGCCAGCAGCAACAAAGTACGGACGTGGGGCACAGATACGCAGTATTTT
>TRBV19|TRBJ2-3|NA|NA
CASSRTPVTDTQYF
TGTGCCAGTAGCCGGACCCCTGTGACAGATACGCAGTATTTT
>TRBV12-3/TRBV12-4|TRBJ1-3|NA|NA
CASSPQGWGNTIYF
TGTGCCAGCAGTCCCCAGGGATGGGGAAACACCATATATTTT
>TRBV7-9|TRBJ2-1|many|TRBD2
CATSGASGQLQFF
TGTGCCACCTCCGGGGCTAGCGGGCAATTACAGTTCTTC
>TRBV12-3/TRBV12-4|TRBJ2-1|many|NA
CASSPGPRLTDEQFF
TGTGCCAGCAGCCCCGGGCCCCGACTTACTGATGAGCAGTTCTTC
>TRBV19|TRBJ2-2|NA|NA
CASLGGTTGELFF
TGTGCCAGTTTAGGGGGGACCACCGGGGAGCTGTTTTTT
>TRBV28|TRBJ2-1|many|NA
CASSSGTERMNEQFF
TGTGCCAGCAGTAGCGGGACAGAGAGAATGAATGAGCAGTTCTTC
>TRBV28|TRBJ1-1|many|NA
CASSRDRGTEAFF
TGTGCCAGCAGTCGGGACCGGGGCACTGAAGCTTTCTTT
>TRBV3-1|TRBJ2-5|few|NA
CASSQVSGGETQYF
TGTGCCAGCAGCCAAGTTAGCGGTGGGGAGACCCAGTACTTC
>TRBV2|TRBJ1-6|many|NA
CASSSGGGYNSPLHF
TGTGCCAGCAGTTCCGGCGGCGGCTATAATTCACCCCTCCACTTT
>TRBV19|TRBJ2-5|few|NA
CASSIGEAGETQYF
TGTGCCAGTAGTATAGGAGAAGCGGGAGAGACCCAGTACTTC